This T cell receptor beta chain was profiled in a study of blood T cell repertoires in COVID-19. Study in general: Spain, Italy and the United States supplied samples that represented acute and convalescent COVID-19. Sources were T cells, B-cell-depleted T cells, or PBMCs; the material itself was cDNA or gDNA.

Authors' processing steps: Scientists estimated how many nucleated cells there were by amplifying reference gene primers. TCRdb's copy holds only in-frame clones and misses some; the assay was immunoSEQ multiplex PCR. That table furnishes V, J and clone size, whereas the DNA furnished D and trimming. The data show about 300,000 clones, more than 75% seen once. This CDR3 contains 13 residues. Looked up from germline, CDR1 is SGHTA and CDR2 is FQGNSA. V gave up 4 bases and J gave up 4 bases, with 10 bases separating them. The genes are TRBV7-2 and TRBJ1-1; D remains ambiguous. The source of this sequence is a man between 65 and 85 years old with acute or convalescent COVID-19. Sequencing was carried out using peripheral blood. The CDR3 loop reads CASSSGPSTEAFF. CDR3 DNA: TGTGCCAGCAGCTCAGGTCCGAGCACTGAAGCTTTCTTT. The full variable domain, its missing parts supplied by reference TRBV7-2 and TRBJ1-1, is GAGVSQSPSNKVTEKGKDVELRCDPISGHTALYWYRQSLGQGLEFLIYFQGNSAPDKSGLPSDRFSAERTGGSVSTLTIQRTQQEDSAVYLCASSSGPSTEAFFGQGTRLTVV.